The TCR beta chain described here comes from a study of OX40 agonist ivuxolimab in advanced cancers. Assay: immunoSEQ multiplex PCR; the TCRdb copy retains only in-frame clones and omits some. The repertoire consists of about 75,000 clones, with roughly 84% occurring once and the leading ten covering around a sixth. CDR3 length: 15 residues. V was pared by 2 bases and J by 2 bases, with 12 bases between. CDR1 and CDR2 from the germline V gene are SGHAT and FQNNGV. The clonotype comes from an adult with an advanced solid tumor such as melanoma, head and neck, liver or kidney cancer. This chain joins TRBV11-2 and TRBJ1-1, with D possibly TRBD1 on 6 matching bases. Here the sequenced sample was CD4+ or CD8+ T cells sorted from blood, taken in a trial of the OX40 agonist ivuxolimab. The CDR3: CASSLLTGLNTEAFF. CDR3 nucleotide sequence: TGTGCCAGCAGCTTATTAACAGGGTTAAACACTGAAGCTTTCTTT.